These T cell receptor beta chains were read from a single sample in a study of blood T cells in healthy people across ages. TCRdb analysed the 5' RACE reads with MiXCR anew, one entry per CDR3 protein. The sample contains 800,000 or so distinct CDR3 sequences, 35% to 60% of which appear only once. The sequencing input was blood. The receptor source for this set is a man older than 75 in good health. The CDR3 runs from the conserved cysteine through the conserved F or W. D genes are given only for firm matches. A clone size is listed for some rows: how often the clone was seen (once, few, many), or a class if it is expanded.

>TRBJ2-7|TRBV20-1|few|TRBD2
CSARDGGLAAEQYF
TGCAGTGCTAGAGATGGGGGACTAGCGGCTGAGCAGTACTTC
>TRBJ2-5|TRBV27|NA|NA
CASSLRLGGAWEQYF
TGTGCCAGCAGTTTGAGATTAGGGGGGGCCTGGGAGCAGTACTTC
>TRBJ2-5|TRBV12-3/TRBV12-4|NA|NA
CASSHIRTADRETQYF
TGTGCCAGCAGCCACATCAGGACGGCCGATCGGGAGACCCAGTACTTC
>TRBJ2-3|TRBV10-3|NA|TRBD1
CAISEPPGQGRNTQYF
TGTGCCATCAGTGAACCCCCGGGACAGGGGCGCAATACGCAGTATTTT
>TRBJ1-1|TRBV28|NA|NA
CASSLPATNTEAFF
TGTGCCAGCAGTTTGCCAGCCACGAACACTGAAGCTTTCTTT
>TRBJ2-1|TRBV12-3/TRBV12-4|NA|TRBD2
CASIGVAGGVGNEQFF
TGTGCCAGCATTGGGGTAGCGGGAGGGGTCGGCAATGAGCAGTTCTTC
>TRBJ2-7|TRBV27|NA|NA
CASSPRGPPPIKYEQYF
TGTGCCAGCAGCCCCCGGGGACCCCCACCAATAAAATACGAGCAGTACTTC
>TRBJ2-4|TRBV7-2|NA|TRBD2
CASSLAQAGVSTNEQYF
TGTGCCAGCAGCTTAGCGCAGGCGGGAGTAAGTACGAATGAGCAGTACTTC
>TRBJ1-5|TRBV7-2|NA|NA
CASSYSVGLNQPQHF
TGTGCCAGCAGCTACTCGGTAGGGTTAAACCAGCCCCAGCATTTT
>TRBJ2-2|TRBV3-1|NA|NA
CASSPYPYAGELFF
TGTGCCAGCAGCCCATACCCTTACGCCGGGGAGCTGTTTTTT
>TRBJ1-5|TRBV27|NA|NA
CAPDPTRGEGQPQHF
TGTGCCCCTGATCCGACCAGGGGAGAGGGGCAGCCCCAGCATTTT
>TRBJ1-2|TRBV5-6|NA|NA
CASSLSGHGYTF
TGTGCCAGCAGCTTGTCGGGGCATGGCTACACCTTC
>TRBJ2-3|TRBV27|few|NA
CASSPAMGTDTQYF
TGTGCCAGCAGCCCTGCCATGGGCACAGATACGCAGTATTTT
>TRBJ1-2|TRBV27|few|NA
CASSLGATGTLGYTF
TGTGCCAGCAGTTTAGGAGCCACAGGAACTCTTGGCTACACCTTC
>TRBJ1-2|TRBV27|NA|NA
CASSYNRVTSGYTF
TGTGCCAGCAGTTATAACAGGGTTACGAGTGGCTACACCTTC
>TRBJ2-1|TRBV16|many|TRBD2
CASSPDWAGADNEQFF
TGTGCCAGCAGCCCTGATTGGGCGGGAGCAGACAATGAGCAGTTCTTC
>TRBJ2-5|TRBV12-3/TRBV12-4|NA|TRBD1
CASSNNPGQGQTQYF
TGTGCCAGCAGTAACAACCCGGGACAGGGGCAGACCCAGTACTTC
>TRBJ2-1|TRBV12-3/TRBV12-4|many|NA
CASGYRPQNNEQFF
TGTGCCAGCGGGTACAGGCCCCAGAACAATGAGCAGTTCTTC
>TRBJ2-1|TRBV25-1|once|TRBD2
CASSETSGTAYNEQFF
TGTGCCAGCAGTGAGACTAGCGGAACAGCATACAATGAGCAGTTCTTC
>TRBJ2-3|TRBV6-2/TRBV6-3|NA|TRBD2
CASSPPGTSGTDTQYF
TGTGCCAGCAGTCCCCCCGGGACTAGCGGCACAGATACGCAGTATTTT
>TRBJ2-2|TRBV15|NA|NA
CATSSSAGELFF
TGTGCCACCAGCAGCAGTGCCGGGGAGCTGTTTTTT
>TRBJ2-5|TRBV2|NA|NA
CASSVPVGIQETQYF
TGTGCCAGCAGTGTTCCCGTCGGGATTCAAGAGACCCAGTACTTC
>TRBJ1-4|TRBV5-1|NA|NA
CASSSGELEKLFF
TGCGCCAGCAGCTCCGGGGAACTTGAAAAACTGTTTTTT
>TRBJ1-1|TRBV29-1|NA|NA
CSVEVQQMMNTEAFF
TGCAGCGTTGAAGTCCAACAGATGATGAACACTGAAGCTTTCTTT
>TRBJ1-1|TRBV5-1|NA|NA
CASSFWTGTEAFF
TGCGCCAGCAGCTTCTGGACCGGGACTGAAGCTTTCTTT
>TRBJ1-2|TRBV30|many|TRBD1
CAWRTGTTLGGYTF
TGTGCCTGGAGGACAGGGACCACTCTGGGAGGCTACACCTTC
>TRBJ2-7|TRBV14|few|NA
CASSQPGHREQYF
TGTGCCAGCAGCCAACCTGGACACCGGGAGCAGTACTTC
>TRBJ2-2|TRBV7-2|NA|NA
CASRKGPLISAEDTGELFF
TGTGCCAGCAGGAAAGGCCCCCTAATTTCGGCGGAGGACACCGGGGAGCTGTTTTTT
>TRBJ2-1|TRBV20-1|few|NA
CSPPGGAPNEQFF
TGCAGTCCCCCAGGGGGGGCTCCCAATGAGCAGTTCTTC
>TRBJ2-1|TRBV7-6|few|NA
CASSLGEINEQFF
TGTGCCAGCAGCTTAGGTGAGATCAATGAGCAGTTCTTC
>TRBJ2-1|TRBV12-3/TRBV12-4|NA|NA
CASSESGPYNEQFF
TGTGCCAGCAGTGAAAGCGGGCCCTACAATGAGCAGTTCTTC
>TRBJ2-6|TRBV10-2|once|TRBD1
CASSDGQGAGANVLTF
TGCGCCAGCAGTGATGGACAGGGGGCTGGGGCCAACGTCCTGACTTTC
>TRBJ2-1|TRBV2|NA|NA
CASSEIGGARVGEQFF
TGTGCCAGCAGTGAAATAGGGGGAGCAAGGGTGGGTGAGCAGTTCTTC
>TRBJ2-1|TRBV9|many|TRBD2
CASSVRGGGDEQFF
TGTGCCAGCAGCGTACGCGGGGGGGGCGATGAGCAGTTCTTC
>TRBJ2-5|TRBV30|NA|NA
CAWSEQETQYF
TGTGCCTGGAGTGAACAAGAGACCCAGTACTTC
>TRBJ2-7|TRBV5-1|NA|NA
CASSFTSTGFMEQYF
TGCGCCAGCAGCTTTACCTCCACAGGGTTCATGGAGCAGTACTTC
>TRBJ2-5|TRBV12-3/TRBV12-4|few|NA
CASSTGQRTQYF
TGTGCCAGCAGTACTGGGCAGCGGACCCAGTACTTC
>TRBJ2-3|TRBV12-3/TRBV12-4|NA|TRBD2
CASSSGTSEWDTQYF
TGTGCCAGCAGCTCCGGGACTAGCGAGTGGGATACGCAGTATTTT
>TRBJ1-2|TRBV28|NA|NA
CASRTWGGEYGHTF
TGTGCCAGCAGAACATGGGGGGGGGAATATGGCCACACCTTC
>TRBJ2-4|TRBV27|NA|NA
CATKQNLVGEQYF
TGTGCCACCAAACAAAACCTAGTAGGGGAGCAGTACTTC
>TRBJ2-7|TRBV7-2|NA|NA
CASSQIRYEQYF
TGTGCCAGCAGCCAAATCCGGTACGAGCAGTACTTC
>TRBJ2-7|TRBV6-5|NA|NA
CASSYSWSGVGSYEQYF
TGTGCCAGCAGTTACTCATGGAGTGGGGTAGGATCCTACGAGCAGTACTTC
>TRBJ2-5|TRBV12-3/TRBV12-4|few|TRBD2
CASTLSGRGETQYF
TGTGCCAGCACCCTTAGCGGGAGGGGAGAGACCCAGTACTTC
>TRBJ1-6|TRBV10-3|few|NA
CAISPLDTTKTLHF
TGTGCCATCAGTCCTCTGGACACCACCAAAACCCTCCACTTT
>TRBJ1-2|TRBV7-2|NA|NA
CASSPLRRGYTF
TGTGCCAGCAGCCCGCTCAGGAGGGGCTACACCTTC
>TRBJ2-3|TRBV6-4|NA|NA
CASSEAGSGGADTQYF
TGTGCCAGCAGTGAAGCCGGCAGCGGAGGGGCAGATACGCAGTATTTT
>TRBJ2-3|TRBV7-2|NA|NA
CASSLEVPTDTQYF
TGTGCCAGCAGCTTAGAGGTTCCAACAGATACGCAGTATTTT
>TRBJ2-4|TRBV28|NA|NA
CASTSPGRAKNIQYF
TGTGCCAGCACCTCACCCGGCAGGGCCAAAAACATTCAGTACTTC
>TRBJ2-1|TRBV5-6|NA|NA
CASSPHVGGYYNEQFF
TGTGCCAGCAGCCCCCATGTAGGGGGTTACTACAATGAGCAGTTCTTC
>TRBJ1-5|TRBV12-3/TRBV12-4|NA|NA
CASSFVAGVGNQPQHF
TGTGCCAGCAGTTTCGTGGCAGGGGTAGGCAATCAGCCCCAGCATTTT
>TRBJ2-1|TRBV6-2/TRBV6-3|few|NA
CASSRTIYNEQFF
TGTGCCAGCAGTCGAACGATTTACAATGAGCAGTTCTTC